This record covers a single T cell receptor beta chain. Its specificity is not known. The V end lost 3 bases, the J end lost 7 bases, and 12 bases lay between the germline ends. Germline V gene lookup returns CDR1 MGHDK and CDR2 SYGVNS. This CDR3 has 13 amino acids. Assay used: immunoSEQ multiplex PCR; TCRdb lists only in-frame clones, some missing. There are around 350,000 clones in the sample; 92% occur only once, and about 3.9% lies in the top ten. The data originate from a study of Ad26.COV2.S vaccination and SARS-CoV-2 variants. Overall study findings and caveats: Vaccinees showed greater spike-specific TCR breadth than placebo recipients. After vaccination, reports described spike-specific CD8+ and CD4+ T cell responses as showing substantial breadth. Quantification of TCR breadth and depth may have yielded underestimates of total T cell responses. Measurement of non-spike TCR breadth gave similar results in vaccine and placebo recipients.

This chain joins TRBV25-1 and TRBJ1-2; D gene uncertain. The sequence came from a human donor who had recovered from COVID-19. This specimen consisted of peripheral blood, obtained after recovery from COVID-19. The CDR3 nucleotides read TGTGCCAGCAGTGAGGAAGGTGTTGGTGGCTACACCTTC. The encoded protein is CASSEEGVGGYTF.